This TCR beta chain was found in a study of technical replicates of blood from a few donors. The data were produced by immunoSEQ multiplex PCR, yet TCRdb's version contains in-frame clones alone and is incomplete. The table records 85,000 to 100,000 clones, 94% of them present only once. There are 17 residues in the CDR3. The J segment lost 3 bases and the V segment lost 3 bases, leaving 7 bases of the junction unmatched. CDR1 and CDR2 (germline): MDHEN, SYDVKM. This clonotype was sampled from a human donor in good health. V gene TRBV28 combines with J gene TRBJ2-6; 8 nucleotides agree with TRBD2. The sequenced material came from T cells isolated from PBMCs. For the CDR3, the DNA is TGTGCCAGCAGTTTCCCCGGGACTAGAAATGGGGCCAACGTCCTGACTTTC. This sequence encodes CASSFPGTRNGANVLTF.